The clone carrying this T cell receptor beta chain has a handful of counts. The data are from a study of CD8+CD57+ T cells in acquired aplastic anemia. Background on the study: Yields of DNA that came from sorted CD4+ and CD8+ cells averaged roughly 3.3 ug.

Patients who underwent sequencing had shown CD8+CD57+ cell expansion by flow cytometry. The CDR3 runs 15 residues. Trimming left V 2 bases short and J 1 base short, with 12 bases between. Germline V gene sequence: CDR1 SGHTA, CDR2 FQGNSA. Genomic DNA templated the TCR beta VDJ and CDR3 profiling. Each CDR3 protein gets one entry after TCRdb re-called the reads with MiXCR. The sample contains under 500,000 distinct CDR3 sequences, approximately 33% of which appear only once. The TCR originated in a human donor with aplastic anemia. The rearrangement joins TRBV7-2 to TRBJ2-7; possibly TRBD2 for D (5 bases). Sequencing input: sorted CD4+, CD8+, or CD8+CD57+ T cells (not recorded which) from PBMCs. This chain's CDR3 is CASSLHGNPSYEQYF. The CDR3 nucleotides are TGTGCCAGCAGCTTACACGGGAATCCATCCTACGAGCAGTACTTC.